One T cell receptor beta chain is described in this entry. The target antigen is unknown. This entry is derived from a study of shared clonotypes between healthy human individuals. This CDR3 has 15 amino acids. Germline CDR1 and CDR2: SGHRS and YFSETQ. With 4 bases clipped from V and 8 bases from J, the junction kept 9 bases outside the gene matches. Here immunoSEQ multiplex PCR was the method, and the copy in TCRdb shows in-frame clones only, minus some. The profile shows some 2,000,000 clones, around 95% of them singletons. Findings of the study overall: Sampling included only blood; tissue repertoires likely differ.

Subsets obtained from CD4+ cells comprised CD45RA+ naive and CD45RA-negative memory cells. V usage is TRBV5-1 and J usage is TRBJ1-6; 7 bases map to TRBD1. This sequence originates from a young man in good health. The sequenced sample consisted of naive CD4+ T cells sorted from blood. Subset given: CD45RA+ positively selected. CDR3 nucleotide sequence: TGCGCCAGCAGCCCTAACAGGGGAGGTGATTCACCCCTCCACTTT. Its translation: CASSPNRGGDSPLHF.